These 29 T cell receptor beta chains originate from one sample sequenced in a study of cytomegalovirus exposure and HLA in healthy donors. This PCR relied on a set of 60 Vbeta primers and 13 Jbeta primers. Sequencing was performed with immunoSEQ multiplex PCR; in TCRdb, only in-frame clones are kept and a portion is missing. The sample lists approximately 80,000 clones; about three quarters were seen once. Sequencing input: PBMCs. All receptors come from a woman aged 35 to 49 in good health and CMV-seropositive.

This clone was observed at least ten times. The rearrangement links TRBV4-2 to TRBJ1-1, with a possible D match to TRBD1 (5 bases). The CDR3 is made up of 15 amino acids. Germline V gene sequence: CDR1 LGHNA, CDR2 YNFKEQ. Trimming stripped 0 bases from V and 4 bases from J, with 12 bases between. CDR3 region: CASSQDGQGGTEAFF. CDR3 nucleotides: TGTGCCAGCAGCCAAGATGGGCAGGGAGGCACTGAAGCTTTCTTT.

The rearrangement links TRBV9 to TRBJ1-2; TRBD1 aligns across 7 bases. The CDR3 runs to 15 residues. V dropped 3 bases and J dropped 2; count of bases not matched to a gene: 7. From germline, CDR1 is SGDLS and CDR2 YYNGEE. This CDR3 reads CASSDPGQRNYGYTF. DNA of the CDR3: TGTGCCAGCAGCGACCCGGGACAGCGGAACTATGGCTACACCTTC.

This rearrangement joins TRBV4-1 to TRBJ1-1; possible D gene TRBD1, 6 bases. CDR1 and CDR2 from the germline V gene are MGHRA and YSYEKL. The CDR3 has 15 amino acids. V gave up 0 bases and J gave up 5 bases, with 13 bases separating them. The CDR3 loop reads CASSQEVMGATEAFF. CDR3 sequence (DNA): TGCGCCAGCAGCCAAGAAGTTATGGGGGCTACTGAAGCTTTCTTT.

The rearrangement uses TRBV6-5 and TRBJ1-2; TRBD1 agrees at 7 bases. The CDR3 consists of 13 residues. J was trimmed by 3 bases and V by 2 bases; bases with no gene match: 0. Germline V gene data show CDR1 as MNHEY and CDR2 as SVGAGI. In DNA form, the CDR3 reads TGTGCCAGCAGTTACCAGGGGGACTATGGCTACACCTTC. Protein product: CASSYQGDYGYTF.

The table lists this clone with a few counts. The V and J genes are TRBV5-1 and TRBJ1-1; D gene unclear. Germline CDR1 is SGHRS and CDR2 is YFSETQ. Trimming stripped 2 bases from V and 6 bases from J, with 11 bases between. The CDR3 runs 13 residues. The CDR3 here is CASSFDSNAEAFF. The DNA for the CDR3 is TGCGCCAGCAGCTTCGACTCTAACGCTGAAGCTTTCTTT.

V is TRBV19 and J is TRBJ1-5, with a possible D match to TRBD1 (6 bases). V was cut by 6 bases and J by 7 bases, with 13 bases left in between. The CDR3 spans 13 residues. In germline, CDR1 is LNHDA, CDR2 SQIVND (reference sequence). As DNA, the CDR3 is TGTGCCAGTAGGACAGGACGGAACCAGCCCCAGCATTTT. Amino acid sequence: CASRTGRNQPQHF.

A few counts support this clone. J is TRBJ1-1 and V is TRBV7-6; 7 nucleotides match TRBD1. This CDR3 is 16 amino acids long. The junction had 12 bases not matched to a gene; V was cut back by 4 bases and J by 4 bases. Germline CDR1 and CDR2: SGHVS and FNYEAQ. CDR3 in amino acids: CASSSPPPTGRTEAFF. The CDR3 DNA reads TGTGCCAGCAGCTCCCCCCCTCCGACAGGGCGCACTGAAGCTTTCTTT.

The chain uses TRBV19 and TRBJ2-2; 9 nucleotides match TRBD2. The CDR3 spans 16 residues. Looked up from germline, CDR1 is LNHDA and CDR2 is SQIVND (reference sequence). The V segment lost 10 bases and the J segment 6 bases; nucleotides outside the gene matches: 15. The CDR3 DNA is TGTGCCACAACTACATCTAGCGGGGTAATCTCCGGGGAGCTGTTTTTT. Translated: CATTTSSGVISGELFF. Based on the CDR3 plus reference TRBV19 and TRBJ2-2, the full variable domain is DGGITQSPKYLFRKEGQNVTLSCEQNLNHDAMYWYRQDPGQGLRLIYYSQIVNDFQKGDIAEGYSVSREKKESFPLTVTSAQKNPTAFYLCATTTSSGVISGELFFGEGSRLTVL.

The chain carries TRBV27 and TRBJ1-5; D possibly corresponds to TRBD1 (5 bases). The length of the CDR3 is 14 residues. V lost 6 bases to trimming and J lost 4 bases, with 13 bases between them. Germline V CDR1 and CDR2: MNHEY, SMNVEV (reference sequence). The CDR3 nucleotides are TGTGCCAGCAGACGGGCGGGGGAGAATCAGCCCCAGCATTTT. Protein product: CASRRAGENQPQHF.

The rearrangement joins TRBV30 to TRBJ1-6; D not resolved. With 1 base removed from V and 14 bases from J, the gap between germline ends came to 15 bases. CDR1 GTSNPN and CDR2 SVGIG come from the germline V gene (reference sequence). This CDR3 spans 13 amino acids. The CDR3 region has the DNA TGTGCCTGGAGTGAAAGTGGGCCGGTATCCCTCCACTTT. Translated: CAWSESGPVSLHF.

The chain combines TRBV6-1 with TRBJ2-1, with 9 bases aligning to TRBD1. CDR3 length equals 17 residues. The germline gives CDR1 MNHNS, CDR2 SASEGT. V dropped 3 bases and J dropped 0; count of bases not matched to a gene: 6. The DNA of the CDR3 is TGTGCCAGCAGTGACCAGGACAGGGGCGGCTCCTACAATGAGCAGTTCTTC. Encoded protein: CASSDQDRGGSYNEQFF.

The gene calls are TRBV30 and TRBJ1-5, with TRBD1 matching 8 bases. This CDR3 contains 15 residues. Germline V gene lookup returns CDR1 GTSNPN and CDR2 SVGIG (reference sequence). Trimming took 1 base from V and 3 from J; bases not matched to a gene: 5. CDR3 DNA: TGTGCCTGGAGTGAGACAGGGGCTCACAATCAGCCCCAGCATTTT. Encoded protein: CAWSETGAHNQPQHF. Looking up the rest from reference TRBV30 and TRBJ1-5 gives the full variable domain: SQTIHQWPATLVQPVGSPLSLECTVEGTSNPNLYWYRQAAGRGLQLLFYSVGIGQISSEVPQNLSASRPQDRQFILSSKKLLLSDSGFYLCAWSETGAHNQPQHFGDGTRLSIL.

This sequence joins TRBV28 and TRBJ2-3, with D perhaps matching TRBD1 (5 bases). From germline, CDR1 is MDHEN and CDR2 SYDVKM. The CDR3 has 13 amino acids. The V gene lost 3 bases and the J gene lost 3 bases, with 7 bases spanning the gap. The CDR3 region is CASSFQGTDTQYF. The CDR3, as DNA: TGTGCCAGCAGTTTCCAGGGTACAGATACGCAGTATTTT.

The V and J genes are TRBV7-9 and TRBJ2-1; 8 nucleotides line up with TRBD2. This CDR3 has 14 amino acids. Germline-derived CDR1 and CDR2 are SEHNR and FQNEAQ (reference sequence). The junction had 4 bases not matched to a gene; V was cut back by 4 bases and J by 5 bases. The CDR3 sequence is CASSSYGGDNEQFF. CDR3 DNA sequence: TGTGCCAGCAGCTCCTACGGGGGGGACAATGAGCAGTTCTTC.

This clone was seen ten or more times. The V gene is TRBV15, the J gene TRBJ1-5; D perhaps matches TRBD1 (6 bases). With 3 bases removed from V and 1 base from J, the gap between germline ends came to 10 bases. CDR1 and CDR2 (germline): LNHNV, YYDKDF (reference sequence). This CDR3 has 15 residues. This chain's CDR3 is CATSRGQGSNQPQHF. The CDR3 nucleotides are TGTGCCACCAGCAGGGGCCAGGGGAGCAATCAGCCCCAGCATTTT. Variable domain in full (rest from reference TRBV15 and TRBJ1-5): DAMVIQNPRYQVTQFGKPVTLSCSQTLNHNVMYWYQQKSSQAPKLLFHYYDKDFNNEADTPDNFQSRRPNTSFCFLDIRSPGLGDTAMYLCATSRGQGSNQPQHFGDGTRLSIL.

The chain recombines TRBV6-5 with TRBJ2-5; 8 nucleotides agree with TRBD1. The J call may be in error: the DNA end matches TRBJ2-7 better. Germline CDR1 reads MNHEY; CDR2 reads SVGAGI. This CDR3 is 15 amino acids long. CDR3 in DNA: TGTGCCAGCAGGGACGGACAGGGTAATACTTACGAGCAGTACTTC. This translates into CASRDGQGNTYEQYF.

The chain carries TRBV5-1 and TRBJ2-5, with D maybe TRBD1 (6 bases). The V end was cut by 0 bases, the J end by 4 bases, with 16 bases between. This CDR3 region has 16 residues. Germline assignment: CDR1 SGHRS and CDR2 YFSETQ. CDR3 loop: CASSLAPTGRGETQYF. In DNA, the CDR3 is TGCGCCAGCAGCTTGGCCCCGACAGGAAGGGGAGAGACCCAGTACTTC.

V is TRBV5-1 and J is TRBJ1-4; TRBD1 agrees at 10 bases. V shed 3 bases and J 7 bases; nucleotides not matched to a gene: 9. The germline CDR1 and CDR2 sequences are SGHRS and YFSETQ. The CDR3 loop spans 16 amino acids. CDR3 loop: CASSSGTGEYSEKLFF. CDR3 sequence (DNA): TGCGCCAGCAGCTCAGGGACAGGGGAATATAGTGAAAAACTGTTTTTT.

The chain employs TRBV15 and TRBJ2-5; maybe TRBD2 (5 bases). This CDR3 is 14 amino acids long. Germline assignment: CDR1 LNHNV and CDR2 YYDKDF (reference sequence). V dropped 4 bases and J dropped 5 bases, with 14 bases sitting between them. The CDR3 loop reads CATSTAGRAETQYF. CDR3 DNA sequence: TGTGCCACCAGCACGGCGGGCAGAGCCGAGACCCAGTACTTC.

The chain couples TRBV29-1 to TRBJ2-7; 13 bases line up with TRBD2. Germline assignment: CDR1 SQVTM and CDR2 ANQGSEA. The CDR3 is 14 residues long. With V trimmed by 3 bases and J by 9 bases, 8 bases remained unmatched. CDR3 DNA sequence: TGCAGCGTTGACGGGACTAGCGGGGAAAAGCGGCAGTACTTC. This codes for CSVDGTSGEKRQYF.

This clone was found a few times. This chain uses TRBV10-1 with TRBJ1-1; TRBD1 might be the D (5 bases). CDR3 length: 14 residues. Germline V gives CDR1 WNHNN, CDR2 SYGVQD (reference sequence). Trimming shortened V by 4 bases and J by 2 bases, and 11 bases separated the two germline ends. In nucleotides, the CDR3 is TGCGCCAGCAGTGGCTCGGGGGGTAACACTGAAGCTTTCTTT. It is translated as CASSGSGGNTEAFF.

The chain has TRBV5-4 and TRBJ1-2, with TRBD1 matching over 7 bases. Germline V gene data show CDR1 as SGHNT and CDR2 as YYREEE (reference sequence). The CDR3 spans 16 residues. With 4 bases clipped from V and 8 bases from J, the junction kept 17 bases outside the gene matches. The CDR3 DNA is TGTGCCAGCAGCCTACAAGCGGGAGGGGGCTCGTCAGGCTACACCTTC. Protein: CASSLQAGGGSSGYTF.

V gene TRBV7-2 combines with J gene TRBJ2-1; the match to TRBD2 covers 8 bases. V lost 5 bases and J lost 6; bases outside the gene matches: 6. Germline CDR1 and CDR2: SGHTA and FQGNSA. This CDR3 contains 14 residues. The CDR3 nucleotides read TGTGCCAGCAGCCCCGGACTAGCTTTCAATGAGCAGTTCTTC. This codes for CASSPGLAFNEQFF. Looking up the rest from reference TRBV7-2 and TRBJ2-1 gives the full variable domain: GAGVSQSPSNKVTEKGKDVELRCDPISGHTALYWYRQSLGQGLEFLIYFQGNSAPDKSGLPSDRFSAERTGGSVSTLTIQRTQQEDSAVYLCASSPGLAFNEQFFGPGTRLTVL.

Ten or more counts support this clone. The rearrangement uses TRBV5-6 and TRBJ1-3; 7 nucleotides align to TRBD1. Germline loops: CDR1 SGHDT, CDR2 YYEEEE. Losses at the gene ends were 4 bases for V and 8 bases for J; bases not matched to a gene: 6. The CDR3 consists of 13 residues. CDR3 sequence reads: CASSPRQGDTIYF. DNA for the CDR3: TGTGCCAGCAGCCCGCGACAGGGCGACACCATATATTTT.

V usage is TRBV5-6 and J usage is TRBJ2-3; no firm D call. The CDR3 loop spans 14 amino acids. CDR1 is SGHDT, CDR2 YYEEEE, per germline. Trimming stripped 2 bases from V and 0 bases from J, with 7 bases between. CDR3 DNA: TGTGCCAGCAGCTTCGCCCTAAGCACAGATACGCAGTATTTT. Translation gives CASSFALSTDTQYF.

CDR3 DNA sequence: TGCGCCAGCTCATTGGGCGGGTCCTACGAGCAGTACTTC. Its translation is CASSLGGSYEQYF. The chain links TRBV10-2 to TRBJ2-7, with a weak D call TRBD2 (5 bases). From germline, CDR1 is WSHSY and CDR2 SAAADI. The CDR3 runs to 13 residues. Trimming took 8 bases from V and 1 from J, leaving 12 bases between them.

CDR3 in amino acids: CSTQSNYGYTF. The CDR3 DNA sequence: TGCAGCACACAGTCTAACTATGGCTACACCTTC. The V gene is TRBV29-1, the J gene TRBJ1-2; D ambiguous. V gave up 8 bases and J gave up 0 bases, with 7 bases separating them. The germline V gene encodes CDR1 SQVTM and CDR2 ANQGSEA. This CDR3 comprises 11 residues.

The DNA of the CDR3 is TGCGCCAGCAGTCCGGGACTAGCGGGAGGATCCACAGATACGCAGTATTTT. It encodes CASSPGLAGGSTDTQYF. This sequence joins TRBV10-1 and TRBJ2-3, with TRBD2 matching over 15 bases. The length of the CDR3 is 17 residues. Per the germline V gene, CDR1 is WNHNN and CDR2 is SYGVQD (reference sequence). J lost 2 bases, V lost 5 bases, and 5 bases had no gene match.

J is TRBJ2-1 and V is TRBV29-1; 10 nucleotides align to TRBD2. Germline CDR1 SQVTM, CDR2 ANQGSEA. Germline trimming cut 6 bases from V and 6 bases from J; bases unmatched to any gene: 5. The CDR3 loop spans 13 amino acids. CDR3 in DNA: TGCAGCGTATTTCTAGCGGGAGTCAATGAGCAGTTCTTC. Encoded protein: CSVFLAGVNEQFF.